Sequencing of this T cell receptor beta chain was carried out in a study of CD8 T cells in Susac syndrome (dated by TCRdb to the late 2010s). Background for the entire study: Of the Susac syndrome patients who were sequenced, roughly six had clinically active disease and eight or nine were in clinical remission. At the time of blood withdrawal, Susac syndrome patients were either therapy-naive, taking corticosteroids (with some also receiving IVIg), or on IVIg alone. Whether CD8+ T cell activation and differentiation in Susac syndrome was antigen driven was tested using repertoire sequencing. CD8+ T cell repertoire clonality was compared between some 13 healthy donors, approximately 14 Susac syndrome patients and around 15 multiple sclerosis patients. The full study reports these points: In the total CD8+ and CD8+ TEMRA repertoires, approximately 17 and five Susac-specific public clones, respectively, were identified. The number of individuals in the TCR sequencing and HLA analysis was acknowledged as relatively small. Clonal expansion was seen in Susac syndrome CD8+ repertoires, peaking in CD8+ TEMRA cells and being greater in clinically active patients than in remitting ones.

Peripheral blood CD8+ and CD4+ T cells from healthy donors, Susac syndrome patients and multiple sclerosis patients were profiled using high-throughput TCR beta sequencing. Susac syndrome patients met recently defined diagnostic criteria for definite or probable disease. Bulk CD8+ and CD4+ T cells were purified magnetically by negative isolation, whereas CD8+ TEMRA cells were enriched by FACS. Blood was collected in EDTA tubes and processed within 24 hours, with PBMCs isolated through density gradient centrifugation. PBMCs intended for TCR sequencing were frozen in liquid nitrogen and were later thawed in a 37 degrees C water bath. The sorted or isolated CD4+, CD8+ and CD8+ TEMRA cells reached a purity of at least 90%. RNA was extracted using the RNeasy kit, and roughly 0.5 to 1 ug of the RNA was reverse transcribed with random hexamers. TCR beta CDR3 regions were amplified with the immunoSEQ multiplex PCR assay covering 54 Vbeta and 13 Jbeta segments. PCR amplification bias was corrected by using a synthetic template baseline for primer optimization and computational correction. The original pipeline was this. Reads were assigned to V, D and J genes according to IMGT and analyzed in immunoSEQ Analyzer, with only productive sequences retained. Clonality was computed as one minus Shannon entropy normalized by log2 of the number of productive unique sequences. Public and private clones were assessed among the 100 most prevalent clones of each patient and control. Clones were defined as Susac-specific if absent from the healthy and MS cohorts, from 1052 published viral clones and from other ImmuneACCESS disease sequences. TCRdb applied fastp at Q25 and MiXCR to the public reads, then kept only in-frame beta chains. Rows are combined by CDR3 protein, so each entry shows the most common genes and DNA. Clone size and V and J calls follow TCRdb, not the original study. For this sample the table gives approximately 190,000 distinct CDR3 sequences, of which approximately 95% were detected only once. Of the sample, about 0.15% is held by the ten largest clones.

This clonotype was seen only a few times. The antigen it recognizes is unknown. Base-call qualities are not available, and no considerably larger clone is one nucleotide away. V was cut back by 3 bases and J by 1 base, leaving a gap of 6 bases between them. The CDR3 starts with the cysteine, ends with the phenylalanine, and has 13 residues. The only DNA kept is the CDR3, 39 bases in frame from the first base. CDR1 and CDR2 are drawn from the germline V gene (reference sequence): MNHEY, SMNVEV. The rearranged segments are TRBV27 and TRBJ1-1; the D region possibly corresponds to TRBD1 (5 bases align). The receptor was derived from a human donor with Susac syndrome. The sample was CD8+ T cells from PBMCs. The CDR3 sequence is CASSFGGNTEAFF. The DNA reads TGTGCCAGCAGTTTTGGGGGGAACACTGAAGCTTTCTTT.